This passage covers 4 T cell receptor beta chains from one sample sequenced in a study of blood T cell repertoires in COVID-19. TCRdb's copy holds only in-frame clones and misses some; the assay was immunoSEQ multiplex PCR. The sample has about 88,000 clones, 80% to 90% seen once. The sequencing sample was made of peripheral blood. The receptors here all came from a man aged 80 or over with acute or convalescent COVID-19.

The V call is TRBV6-5, the J call TRBJ1-5; maybe TRBD1 (5 bases). Trimming pared 8 bases from V and 2 bases from J, leaving 10 bases between. There are 13 residues in the CDR3. Germline loops: CDR1 MNHEY, CDR2 SVGAGI. CDR3 residues: CASLDSGNQPQHF. The CDR3 nucleotides are TGTGCCAGCCTCGACAGTGGCAATCAGCCCCAGCATTTT.

This chain joins TRBV7-2 and TRBJ1-5, with 7 positions matching TRBD1. Per the germline V gene, CDR1 is SGHTA and CDR2 is FQGNSA. With 5 bases clipped from V and 7 bases from J, the junction kept 2 bases outside the gene matches. This CDR3 spans 12 amino acids. The CDR3 here is CASSQGGQPQHF. As DNA, the CDR3 is TGTGCCAGCAGCCAAGGGGGCCAGCCCCAGCATTTT.

This clone was found once. The gene calls are TRBV5-4 and TRBJ2-3; 11 bases fit TRBD2. This CDR3 is 17 amino acids long. Germline-derived CDR1 and CDR2 are SGHNT and YYREEE (reference sequence). Trimming cost V 4 bases and J 1 base; bases outside gene matches: 8. The CDR3: CASSPSSGGRGTDTQYF. The CDR3 DNA follows: TGTGCCAGCAGCCCATCTAGCGGGGGGCGGGGCACAGATACGCAGTATTTT.

J is TRBJ1-6 and V is TRBV27; D gene unclear. CDR3 length: 16 amino acids. Germline V gene lookup returns CDR1 MNHEY and CDR2 SMNVEV (reference sequence). V was cut by 5 bases and J by 2 bases, with 13 bases left in between. The CDR3 loop is CASSPDRRAYNSPLHF. CDR3 sequence (DNA): TGTGCCAGCAGTCCCGACCGGCGGGCCTATAATTCACCCCTCCACTTT.